The 29 T cell receptor beta chains below all came from one sample that was sequenced in a study of shared clonotypes between healthy human individuals. Some clones are missing from TCRdb's copy, which holds only in-frame ones; the method was immunoSEQ multiplex PCR. Here the sample spans over a million clones, more than 60% being singletons. Sequenced material: memory CD4+ T cells sorted from blood. Stated subset: CD45RA-negative fraction. Receptors originate from a man between 18 and 35 years old in good health.

The rearrangement joins TRBV5-1 to TRBJ1-3; 7 positions agree with TRBD1. The length of the CDR3 is 18 residues. The germline V gene encodes CDR1 SGHRS and CDR2 YFSETQ. V was clipped by 0 bases and J by 2 bases; unmatched bases: 11. CDR3 nucleotides: TGCGCCAGCAGCTTGGATGGCACAGGGGTCGCTACTGGAAACACCATATATTTT. Protein sequence: CASSLDGTGVATGNTIYF.

The rearrangement uses TRBV5-1 and TRBJ1-5; D possibly corresponds to TRBD1 (5 bases). This CDR3 has 13 residues. The V and J ends lost 4 bases and 11 bases respectively, with 16 bases between them. CDR1 and CDR2 from the germline V gene are SGHRS and YFSETQ. The CDR3 here is CASSPMGGPAQHF. The CDR3 region has the DNA TGCGCCAGCAGCCCCATGGGGGGACCGGCCCAGCATTTT.

The chain links TRBV28 to TRBJ2-2; D is ambiguous. This CDR3 spans 13 amino acids. Trimming shortened V by 6 bases and J by 2 bases, and 7 bases separated the two germline ends. Germline loops: CDR1 MDHEN, CDR2 SYDVKM. The CDR3 spells CASRTHNTGELFF. The CDR3, as DNA: TGTGCCAGCAGGACTCACAACACCGGGGAGCTGTTTTTT.

The chain couples TRBV10-3 to TRBJ1-2; 8 nucleotides line up with TRBD1. The ends lost 4 bases at V and 4 bases at J; junction bases unmatched: 5. The CDR3 length is 14 residues. Germline CDR1 and CDR2: ENHRY and SYGVKD. The CDR3 reads CAISGTGNTYGYTF. In DNA, the CDR3 is TGTGCCATCAGTGGGACAGGGAACACCTATGGCTACACCTTC.

The chain combines TRBV25-1 with TRBJ1-6; D perhaps matches TRBD1 (5 bases). CDR1 and CDR2 from the germline V gene are MGHDK and SYGVNS. Trimming removed 7 bases from V and 10 bases from J, with 17 bases in between. The CDR3 covers 14 residues. CDR3 region: CASKVGGEPSPLHF. The CDR3 DNA sequence: TGTGCCAGCAAGGTTGGAGGGGAGCCCTCACCCCTCCACTTT.

The chain carries TRBV11-2 and TRBJ1-2; possible D gene TRBD1, 5 bases. The CDR3 is 13 residues long. V was clipped by 5 bases and J by 8 bases, with 15 bases between them. CDR1 SGHAT and CDR2 FQNNGV come from the germline V gene. The CDR3, as DNA: TGTGCCAGCAGCGGAGTGGGGGACGGCGGCTACACCTTC. Protein: CASSGVGDGGYTF.

The genes are TRBV10-3 and TRBJ2-7; 11 bases are shared with TRBD1. V lost 2 bases, J lost 7 bases, and 7 bases stayed unmatched. The CDR3 extends over 15 amino acids. From germline, CDR1 is ENHRY and CDR2 SYGVKD. The CDR3 here is CAISEGRTGGGEQYF. CDR3 sequence (DNA): TGTGCCATCAGTGAGGGAAGGACAGGGGGCGGTGAGCAGTACTTC.

This clone appeared a few times. V is TRBV6-5 and J is TRBJ1-1; maybe TRBD1 (5 bases). Germline CDR1 is MNHEY and CDR2 is SVGAGI. There are 13 residues in the CDR3. V lost 6 bases, J lost 5 bases, and 13 bases lay in between. The CDR3 here is CASRRDRATEAFF. The CDR3 nucleotides read TGTGCCAGCAGAAGGGACCGCGCGACTGAAGCTTTCTTT.

The CDR3 bases are TGTGCCAGCAGCGTAGGGAGGGGGAACTCTGGAAACACCATATATTTT. Protein sequence: CASSVGRGNSGNTIYF. The V gene is TRBV9, the J gene TRBJ1-3; D possibly corresponds to TRBD1 (6 bases). The CDR3 length is 16 residues. V was cut by 0 bases and J by 0 bases, with 10 bases left in between. Germline CDR1 SGDLS, CDR2 YYNGEE.

The rearrangement links TRBV25-1 to TRBJ1-1; perhaps TRBD1 as D (5 bases). The CDR3 is 13 amino acids. V dropped 5 bases and J dropped 1 base, with 8 bases sitting between them. Germline V lookup: CDR1 MGHDK, CDR2 SYGVNS. The CDR3 sequence: CASSSDRNTEAFF. The CDR3 nucleotides are TGTGCCAGCAGTTCTGACAGGAACACTGAAGCTTTCTTT. The complete variable domain, with remaining parts taken from reference TRBV25-1 and TRBJ1-1, reads EADIYQTPRYLVIGTGKKITLECSQTMGHDKMYWYQQDPGMELHLIHYSYGVNSTEKGDLSSESTVSRIRTEHFPLTLESARPSHTSQYLCASSSDRNTEAFFGQGTRLTVV.

The CDR3 loop reads CASSRTSGNEQFF. Written as DNA, the CDR3 is TGTGCCAGCAGCAGGACTAGCGGCAATGAGCAGTTCTTC. V and J are TRBV7-3 and TRBJ2-1, with 10 bases lining up with TRBD2. Germline V gives CDR1 SGHTA, CDR2 FQGTGA. CDR3 length: 13 amino acids. J gave up 6 bases and V 5 bases, and 1 base lay outside the gene matches.

The V call is TRBV5-1, the J call TRBJ2-7; TRBD1 agrees at 8 bases. Germline values: CDR1 SGHRS, CDR2 YFSETQ. The CDR3 length is 14 residues. After removal of 4 bases from V and 5 bases from J, the junction contained 8 bases not matched to a gene. CDR3: CASSTEDRANEQYF. The DNA of the CDR3 is TGCGCCAGCAGCACCGAGGACAGGGCCAACGAGCAGTACTTC.

A few counts support this clone. V and J are TRBV18 and TRBJ2-5, with D tentatively TRBD2 (5 bases). This CDR3 is 15 amino acids long. Trimming removed 6 bases from V and 2 bases from J, with 16 bases in between. Per the germline V gene, CDR1 is KGHSH and CDR2 is LQKENI. The CDR3 coding sequence is TGTGCCAGCTCGCTCTCGGGGTTTCTACAAGAGACCCAGTACTTC. Protein sequence: CASSLSGFLQETQYF.

The rearrangement links TRBV4-1 to TRBJ1-1; a weak D match, TRBD1 (6 bases). The germline V gene has CDR1 MGHRA and CDR2 YSYEKL. There are 13 residues in the CDR3. Trimming stripped 10 bases from V and 3 bases from J, with 15 bases between. The CDR3: CATRRGSDTEAFF. The CDR3 coding sequence is TGCGCCACCCGCAGGGGTTCCGACACTGAAGCTTTCTTT.

A few counts support this clone. The chain has TRBV2 and TRBJ1-5, with no clear D. The V gene's germline CDR1 is SNHLY and CDR2 FYNNEI. V lost 5 bases to trimming and J lost 0 bases, with 14 bases between them. The CDR3 runs 16 residues. CDR3 sequence: CASSRDPYNSNQPQHF. DNA for the CDR3: TGTGCCAGCAGTCGCGACCCATATAATAGCAATCAGCCCCAGCATTTT.

This chain joins TRBV2 and TRBJ1-1, with D perhaps TRBD1 (5 bases). Germline assignment: CDR1 SNHLY and CDR2 FYNNEI. The CDR3 has 14 residues. The V end lost 0 bases, the J end lost 5 bases, and 10 bases lay between the germline ends. The CDR3 loop reads CASSEALQGTEAFF. CDR3 DNA: TGTGCCAGCAGTGAAGCGCTTCAGGGTACTGAAGCTTTCTTT. Full variable domain (missing parts from reference TRBV2 and TRBJ1-1): EPEVTQTPSHQVTQMGQEVILRCVPISNHLYFYWYRQILGQKVEFLVSFYNNEISEKSEIFDDQFSVERPDGSNFTLKIRSTKLEDSAMYFCASSEALQGTEAFFGQGTRLTVV.

The chain uses TRBV10-3 and TRBJ1-2, with TRBD1 matching over 8 bases. The CDR3 length is 14 residues. V dropped 3 bases and J dropped 7; count of bases not matched to a gene: 7. Germline lookup yields CDR1 ENHRY and CDR2 SYGVKD. The CDR3 region is CAISDLQGAGGYTF. In DNA, the CDR3 is TGTGCCATCAGTGATCTCCAGGGGGCAGGTGGCTACACCTTC.

The chain uses TRBV6-5 and TRBJ1-5; 9 bases are shared with TRBD1. This CDR3 comprises 13 residues. V dropped 6 bases and J dropped 6; count of bases not matched to a gene: 3. Germline loops: CDR1 MNHEY, CDR2 SVGAGI. CDR3 DNA sequence: TGTGCCAGCAGACAGGGGGCCGGTCAGCCCCAGCATTTT. Its protein product is CASRQGAGQPQHF.

The gene calls are TRBV19 and TRBJ2-3; D gene ambiguous. Per germline, CDR1 LNHDA and CDR2 SQIVND (reference sequence). V was cut by 3 bases and J by 0 bases, with 10 bases left in between. CDR3 length: 15 amino acids. CDR3: CASSIFVGSTDTQYF. Here the CDR3 DNA reads TGTGCCAGTAGTATTTTTGTCGGGAGCACAGATACGCAGTATTTT.

The V and J genes are TRBV6-1 and TRBJ2-5; D unresolved. V lost 11 bases, J lost 1 base, and 17 bases lay in between. CDR1 is MNHNS, CDR2 SASEGT, per germline. This CDR3 is 14 amino acids long. This CDR3 reads CASSPGRLQETQYF. CDR3 nucleotides: TGTGCCTCCTCGCCCGGTCGGCTCCAAGAGACCCAGTACTTC.

The gene calls are TRBV4-3 and TRBJ2-3; the match to TRBD2 covers 14 bases. The CDR3 contains 20 residues. V was pared by 0 bases and J by 0 bases, with 8 bases of the junction left unmatched. Germline V lookup: CDR1 LGHNA, CDR2 YSLEER. The CDR3 DNA sequence: TGCGCCAGCAGCCAAGATTACGGGACTAGCGGGAGCGCTAGCACAGATACGCAGTATTTT. It specifies CASSQDYGTSGSASTDTQYF.

This clone was picked up one time. The rearrangement joins TRBV4-1 to TRBJ1-4, with D possibly matching TRBD1 (5 bases). Trimming removed 4 bases from V and 11 bases from J, with 20 bases in between. There are 15 residues in the CDR3. Germline V lookup: CDR1 MGHRA, CDR2 YSYEKL. The CDR3 is CASSPRVGDGQKLFF. CDR3 bases: TGCGCCAGCAGCCCCCGAGTCGGGGACGGTCAGAAACTGTTTTTT.

The rearrangement links TRBV11-2 to TRBJ1-1; D gene uncertain. This CDR3 is 9 amino acids long. Germline values: CDR1 SGHAT, CDR2 FQNNGV. The germline V and J ends were trimmed by 10 bases and 11 bases, with 11 bases remaining between them. CDR3 residues: CAKLGEAFF. CDR3 DNA sequence: TGTGCCAAATTAGGTGAGGCTTTCTTT.

V is TRBV5-4 and J is TRBJ2-2; 8 nucleotides line up with TRBD2. V lost 3 bases and J lost 6; bases outside the gene matches: 13. Germline V lookup: CDR1 SGHNT, CDR2 YYREEE (reference sequence). The length of the CDR3 is 17 residues. The DNA of the CDR3 is TGTGCCAGCAGCTCCGCCGGGACTAGTACATTCGCCGGGGAGCTGTTTTTT. Encoded protein: CASSSAGTSTFAGELFF.

The chain recombines TRBV4-1 with TRBJ2-2, with TRBD1 as a possible D gene (6 bases). The CDR3 has 15 residues. Germline CDR1 and CDR2: MGHRA and YSYEKL. The V and J ends lost 2 bases and 5 bases respectively, with 12 bases between them. As DNA, the CDR3 is TGCGCCAGCAGCCAAATGCAGGGGCAAACCGGGGAGCTGTTTTTT. Protein sequence: CASSQMQGQTGELFF.

In its sample, this clone was seen a few times. The rearrangement links TRBV2 to TRBJ2-3; 10 bases align to TRBD2. V gave up 4 bases and J gave up 3 bases; unmatched junction bases: 4. The CDR3 is 15 residues long. Germline CDR1 reads SNHLY; CDR2 reads FYNNEI. The CDR3 reads CASSASGSTTDTQYF. CDR3 coding DNA: TGTGCCAGCAGTGCTAGCGGGAGTACGACAGATACGCAGTATTTT.

The DNA for the CDR3 is TGTGCCATCATGCGGTCTCAAGACTACGAGCAGTACTTC. It translates to CAIMRSQDYEQYF. The rearrangement links TRBV10-3 to TRBJ2-7, with D unclear. The CDR3 has 13 residues. V dropped 7 bases and J dropped 3 bases, with 13 bases sitting between them. In germline, CDR1 is ENHRY, CDR2 SYGVKD.

The chain employs TRBV12-2 and TRBJ2-7; TRBD1 is taken as the D call from the table, unchecked against the DNA. TRBV12-2 is assigned pseudogene status. This CDR3 spans 14 amino acids. The CDR3 reads CASRSRGASYEQYF. In nucleotides, the CDR3 is TGTGCAAGTCGCTCCCGTGGGGCCTCCTACGAGCAGTACTTC.

The chain has TRBV30 and TRBJ1-5, with D perhaps TRBD1 (5 bases). CDR3 size: 14 residues. Germline values: CDR1 GTSNPN, CDR2 SVGIG (reference sequence). V gave up 2 bases and J gave up 6 bases, with 14 bases separating them. CDR3 in amino acids: CAWSSGGLGQPQHF. The CDR3 coding sequence is TGTGCCTGGAGTAGTGGGGGGTTGGGTCAGCCCCAGCATTTT. Supplemented by reference TRBV30 and TRBJ1-5, the full variable domain reads SQTIHQWPATLVQPVGSPLSLECTVEGTSNPNLYWYRQAAGRGLQLLFYSVGIGQISSEVPQNLSASRPQDRQFILSSKKLLLSDSGFYLCAWSSGGLGQPQHFGDGTRLSIL.